Below, 10 T cell receptor beta chains from the same sample are listed, as sequenced in a study of blood T cell repertoires in COVID-19. Here immunoSEQ multiplex PCR was the method, and the copy in TCRdb shows in-frame clones only, minus some. The sample includes 300,000 or so clones, approximately 88% of them seen just once. Sequencing input: peripheral blood. The receptors were gathered from a woman aged 25-40 years who had recovered from COVID-19.

The chain is built from TRBV7-3 and TRBJ1-1; D gene uncertain. The ends were cut back, 3 bases at V and 1 base at J, with 6 bases in the middle. The CDR3 is 13 residues long. Germline-derived CDR1 and CDR2 are SGHTA and FQGTGA. CDR3 in amino acids: CASSFTANTEAFF. In nucleotides, the CDR3 is TGTGCCAGCAGCTTTACAGCGAACACTGAAGCTTTCTTT.

The chain joins TRBV5-1 to TRBJ2-2; D ambiguous. CDR3 length: 15 amino acids. Trimming took 0 bases from V and 3 from J, leaving 9 bases between them. CDR1 is SGHRS, CDR2 YFSETQ, per germline. CDR3 sequence reads: CASSLGGFDTGELFF. DNA of the CDR3: TGCGCCAGCAGCTTGGGAGGTTTTGACACCGGGGAGCTGTTTTTT.

Here the CDR3 DNA reads TGTGCCAGCAGTTTAAGAGGGTTCGGGGAAAAACTGTTTTTT. Residues: CASSLRGFGEKLFF. The chain has TRBV27 and TRBJ1-4; no clear D. This CDR3 contains 14 residues. Germline assignment: CDR1 MNHEY and CDR2 SMNVEV (reference sequence). Trimming shortened V by 2 bases and J by 8 bases, and 12 bases separated the two germline ends.

This sequence joins TRBV5-4 and TRBJ2-3, with D unclear. The ends were cut back, 0 bases at V and 0 bases at J, with 8 bases in the middle. The CDR3 sequence is 15 residues long. Germline-derived CDR1 and CDR2 are SGHNT and YYREEE (reference sequence). The CDR3 loop is CASSLGVVSTDTQYF. As DNA, the CDR3 is TGTGCCAGCAGCTTGGGCGTTGTGAGCACAGATACGCAGTATTTT.

The gene calls are TRBV29-1 and TRBJ2-1; TRBD2 aligns across 12 bases. The germline V gene encodes CDR1 SQVTM and CDR2 ANQGSEA. V trimming: 2 bases; J trimming: 10 bases; junction bases outside the gene matches: 6. This CDR3 region has 14 residues. The chain's CDR3 is CSVEKLAGGREQFF. DNA for the CDR3: TGCAGCGTTGAAAAGCTAGCGGGGGGGCGAGAGCAGTTCTTC.

The V and J genes are TRBV3-1 (or the pseudogene TRBV3-2) and TRBJ2-7; perhaps TRBD2 as D (5 bases). This CDR3 is 15 amino acids long. The V end was cut by 1 base, the J end by 0 bases, with 10 bases between. Germline V gene data show CDR1 as LGHDT and CDR2 as YNNKEL (reference sequence). CDR3 nucleotide sequence: TGTGCCAGCAGCCAAGCTAGCTTATCCTCCTACGAGCAGTACTTC. Translating gives CASSQASLSSYEQYF.

The chain joins TRBV29-1 to TRBJ1-1, with D possibly being TRBD1 (5 bases). The CDR3 consists of 15 residues. The germline V and J ends were trimmed by 1 base and 1 base, with 13 bases remaining between them. CDR1 is SQVTM and CDR2 is ANQGSEA in the germline V gene. The CDR3 sequence: CSVEAGGVTNTEAFF. The CDR3 DNA reads as TGCAGCGTTGAAGCCGGGGGAGTTACGAACACTGAAGCTTTCTTT.

The CDR3 protein is CASSQVRNQPQHF. Here the CDR3 DNA reads TGTGCCAGCAGCCAAGTGAGAAATCAGCCCCAGCATTTT. This chain connects TRBV3-1 (or the pseudogene TRBV3-2) to TRBJ1-5; no clear D. Trimming shortened V by 1 base and J by 4 bases, and 5 bases separated the two germline ends. The CDR3 consists of 13 residues. The germline V gene encodes CDR1 LGHDT and CDR2 YNNKEL (reference sequence).

The chain carries TRBV28 and TRBJ2-1; TRBD2 is a possible D gene (5 bases). CDR3 length: 16 amino acids. CDR1 MDHEN and CDR2 SYDVKM come from the germline V gene. V was shortened by 6 bases and J by 4 bases, with 19 bases between the two germline ends. Written as DNA, the CDR3 is TGTGCCAGCAGAATGGGTCGGGCGGGCATTTACAATGAGCAGTTCTTC. Its translation: CASRMGRAGIYNEQFF.

The chain has TRBV11-2 and TRBJ2-1; 8 nucleotides agree with TRBD1. The germline CDR1 and CDR2 sequences are SGHAT and FQNNGV. The CDR3 runs to 14 residues. V lost 1 base to trimming and J lost 7 bases; unmatched junction nucleotides: 3. The CDR3 spells CASSLGTGSNEQFF. In DNA, the CDR3 is TGTGCCAGCAGCTTAGGGACAGGGAGTAATGAGCAGTTCTTC.